This is a list of T cell receptor beta chains from one sample in a study of cytomegalovirus exposure and HLA in healthy donors. Assay used: immunoSEQ multiplex PCR; TCRdb lists only in-frame clones, some missing. This sample has approximately 220,000 clones, with over 75% found just once. Sequences were obtained from PBMCs. The receptors derive from a male donor in good health and CMV-seronegative. Each CDR3 is given with its conserved first and last residue. Each record gives: D gene, J gene, CDR3 length, V gene, clone size, CDR3 protein, CDR3 DNA. A D gene is named only where the DNA matches it firmly. Clone size, where shown, is once, few, many, or a class for clones that have expanded.

>NA|TRBJ2-7|12|TRBV10-3|NA
CAISYTNYEQYF
TGTGCCATCAGTTACACCAACTACGAGCAGTACTTC
>TRBD1|TRBJ2-3|16|TRBV7-3|NA
CASSSFGTGDTDTQYF
TGTGCCAGCAGCTCCTTCGGGACAGGGGACACAGATACGCAGTATTTT
>NA|TRBJ1-2|13|TRBV28|NA
CASSYSGERGYTF
TGTGCCAGCAGCTACTCCGGGGAACGGGGCTACACCTTC
>TRBD1|TRBJ1-5|15|TRBV7-8|NA
CASSFSGQSNQPQHF
TGTGCCAGCAGCTTCTCGGGACAGAGCAATCAGCCCCAGCATTTT
>NA|TRBJ1-2|15|TRBV5-4|NA
CASRARDTYPGGYTF
TGTGCCAGCAGGGCCCGGGACACCTACCCGGGAGGCTACACCTTC
>NA|TRBJ2-7|11|TRBV7-9|few
CASSLKEEQYF
TGTGCCAGCAGCTTAAAAGAGGAGCAGTACTTC
>TRBD2|TRBJ2-7|14|TRBV30|once
CACPRTSSINEQYF
TGTGCCTGCCCAAGGACTAGCAGCATAAACGAGCAGTACTTC
>TRBD1|TRBJ2-6|15|TRBV5-6|NA
CASRGTGVRANVLTF
TGTGCCAGCAGGGGGACAGGGGTTAGGGCCAACGTCCTGACTTTC
>TRBD2|TRBJ2-1|14|TRBV7-6|few
CASSLDPSGSTQFF
TGTGCCAGCAGCTTAGACCCTAGCGGGTCCACTCAGTTCTTC
>NA|TRBJ1-2|14|TRBV13|NA
CASSLGAEGYGYTF
TGTGCCAGCAGCTTAGGGGCGGAGGGCTATGGCTACACCTTC
>TRBD2|TRBJ2-5|13|TRBV7-3|NA
CASSSGGKETQYF
TGTGCCAGCAGTAGCGGGGGAAAAGAGACCCAGTACTTC
>NA|TRBJ2-7|14|TRBV28|NA
CASSGRVGIYEQYF
TGTGCCAGCAGTGGCAGGGTGGGGATATACGAGCAGTACTTC
>TRBD2|TRBJ2-3|17|TRBV6-1|NA
CASGEGQAGVSADTQYF
TGTGCCAGCGGCGAAGGGCAAGCGGGAGTGAGCGCAGATACGCAGTATTTT
>TRBD1|TRBJ1-2|14|TRBV7-2|once
CASSLRQGASGYTF
TGTGCCAGCAGCTTACGACAGGGGGCGAGTGGCTACACCTTC
>NA|TRBJ2-2|14|TRBV7-9|NA
CASSFGQTTGELFF
TGTGCCAGCAGCTTTGGACAGACCACCGGGGAGCTGTTTTTT
>NA|TRBJ2-3|15|TRBV15|NA
CATSRGRAGTDTQYF
TGTGCCACCAGCAGAGGGCGGGCGGGCACAGATACGCAGTATTTT
>NA|TRBJ2-2|16|TRBV9|NA
CASSVFSIANTGELFF
TGTGCCAGCAGCGTTTTCAGTATCGCGAACACCGGGGAGCTGTTTTTT
>NA|TRBJ2-7|12|TRBV5-1|NA
CASSLGAYEQYF
TGCGCCAGCAGCTTGGGCGCCTACGAGCAGTACTTC
>TRBD2|TRBJ2-3|15|TRBV5-4|NA
CASSSRLAGADTQYF
TGTGCCAGCAGCTCCCGTCTAGCGGGAGCTGATACGCAGTATTTT
>TRBD2|TRBJ2-5|13|TRBV7-9|NA
CASSAGTSGFVNF
TGTGCCAGCAGTGCAGGGACTAGCGGTTTTGTGAACTTC
>NA|TRBJ1-3|15|TRBV12-5|NA
CASGLDWSPGNTIYF
TGTGCTAGTGGTTTGGACTGGTCCCCTGGAAACACCATATATTTT
>TRBD1|TRBJ1-4|14|TRBV27|few
CASSFRQGAEKLFF
TGTGCCAGCAGTTTTAGGCAGGGGGCTGAAAAACTGTTTTTT
>NA|TRBJ2-7|15|TRBV11-2|few
CASSLVRVHSYEQYF
TGTGCCAGCAGCTTAGTGCGGGTACACTCCTACGAGCAGTACTTC
>NA|TRBJ2-7|15|TRBV5-4|NA
CASSDPFNRGIEQYF
TGTGCCAGCAGCGACCCTTTCAACCGAGGCATCGAGCAGTACTTC
>NA|TRBJ1-1|15|TRBV7-8|NA
CASSPRRRENTEAFF
TGTGCCAGCAGCCCCAGACGACGGGAGAACACTGAAGCTTTCTTT
>TRBD1|TRBJ1-2|16|TRBV30|NA
CAWSLRTGTGVGGYTF
TGTGCCTGGAGTCTACGGACAGGGACGGGTGTTGGCGGCTACACCTTC
>NA|TRBJ1-2|14|TRBV9|NA
CASSVGGGDYGYTF
TGTGCCAGCAGCGTAGGAGGGGGGGACTATGGCTACACCTTC
>TRBD1|TRBJ2-7|14|TRBV7-6|NA
CASSSMTGRYEQYF
TGTGCCAGCAGCTCTATGACAGGGAGATACGAGCAGTACTTC
>NA|TRBJ1-5|12|TRBV15|once
CATSSGNQPQHF
TGTGCCACCAGCAGCGGTAATCAGCCCCAGCATTTT
>TRBD1|TRBJ1-2|13|TRBV10-3|few
CAIIEDRDYGYTF
TGTGCCATCATAGAAGACAGGGACTATGGCTACACCTTC
>TRBD2|TRBJ2-5|17|TRBV9|NA
CASSVDTSGGLRETQYF
TGTGCCAGCAGCGTAGATACTAGCGGGGGCCTCAGAGAGACCCAGTACTTC
>TRBD1|TRBJ1-1|14|TRBV7-3|NA
CASSLQGGNTEAFF
TGTGCCAGCAGCTTACAGGGGGGTAACACTGAAGCTTTCTTT
>TRBD1|TRBJ2-1|15|TRBV7-3|NA
CASSPATGGHNEQFF
TGTGCCAGCAGCCCTGCGACAGGGGGCCACAATGAGCAGTTCTTC
>NA|TRBJ1-4|13|TRBV18|NA
CASSSKGEEKLFF
TGTGCCAGCTCCTCCAAGGGGGAAGAAAAACTGTTTTTT
>TRBD2|TRBJ2-2|16|TRBV11-2|few
CASSQGLAGGPGELFF
TGTGCCAGCAGCCAAGGACTAGCGGGAGGCCCCGGGGAGCTGTTTTTT
>TRBD1|TRBJ2-7|15|TRBV5-1|NA
CASSFQGDPSYEQYF
TGCGCCAGCAGCTTCCAGGGGGATCCGTCCTACGAGCAGTACTTC
>TRBD1|TRBJ2-5|16|TRBV29-1|NA
CSVAGGDREVGETQYF
TGCAGCGTCGCAGGTGGGGACAGGGAGGTTGGAGAGACCCAATACTTC
>NA|TRBJ2-7|13|TRBV19|NA
CASSRQGGYEQYF
TGTGCCAGTAGTAGACAGGGAGGCTACGAGCAGTACTTC
>TRBD2|TRBJ2-7|14|TRBV5-5|NA
CASSLVAGHYEQYF
TGTGCCAGCAGCTTGGTAGCGGGGCACTACGAGCAGTACTTC
>NA|TRBJ1-3|17|TRBV28|NA
CASSLSPTAWSGNTIYF
TGTGCCAGCAGTTTAAGCCCGACAGCGTGGTCTGGAAACACCATATATTTT
>TRBD1|TRBJ1-4|14|TRBV19|NA
CASSIRQGNEKLFF
TGTGCCAGTAGTATCCGACAGGGTAATGAAAAACTGTTTTTT
>TRBD1|TRBJ1-6|15|TRBV28|NA
CASIPGGRLNSPLHF
TGTGCCAGCATCCCAGGGGGCAGGTTAAATTCACCCCTCCACTTT
>NA|TRBJ2-1|14|TRBV9|once
CASSPWTGYNEQFF
TGTGCCAGCAGCCCCTGGACTGGCTACAATGAGCAGTTCTTC
>TRBD2|TRBJ2-5|18|TRBV4-1|NA
CASSQGLAGVVRQETQYF
TGCGCCAGCAGCCAAGGGCTAGCGGGAGTAGTACGGCAAGAGACCCAGTACTTC
>NA|TRBJ2-7|15|TRBV11-2|NA
CASSLEAEPAYEQYF
TGTGCCAGCAGCTTAGAAGCGGAACCAGCGTACGAGCAGTACTTC
>TRBD2|TRBJ2-1|16|TRBV7-8|once
CASSPRGTSGVNEQFF
TGTGCCAGCAGCCCAAGAGGGACTAGCGGGGTCAATGAGCAGTTCTTC
>NA|TRBJ2-2|14|TRBV6-5|NA
CASTAGHNTGELFF
TGTGCCAGCACCGCCGGTCATAACACCGGGGAGCTGTTTTTT
>TRBD2|TRBJ2-5|17|TRBV7-8|NA
CASSLATLSSGKETQYF
TGTGCCAGCAGCTTAGCCACCCTTTCTAGCGGGAAAGAGACCCAGTACTTC
>NA|TRBJ2-1|15|TRBV6-5|few
CASSPGAPSYNEQFF
TGTGCCAGCAGTCCTGGGGCTCCAAGTTACAATGAGCAGTTCTTC
>TRBD1|TRBJ2-1|14|TRBV27|NA
CASSLSRTGVEQFF
TGTGCCAGCAGTTTATCGCGGACAGGGGTTGAGCAGTTCTTC
>TRBD1|TRBJ2-2|15|TRBV28|NA
CASSSPTGKTGELFF
TGTGCCAGCAGTTCCCCGACAGGGAAGACCGGGGAGCTGTTTTTT
>NA|TRBJ2-5|15|TRBV2|NA
CAYRELARFQETQYF
TGTGCCTACCGGGAGCTAGCGCGTTTCCAAGAGACCCAGTACTTC
>TRBD1|TRBJ1-3|17|TRBV5-1|once
CASSLSWTGFSGNTIYF
TGCGCCAGCAGCTTGTCCTGGACAGGCTTCTCTGGAAACACCATATATTTT